A selection of T cell receptor beta chains follows, all from one sample in a study of blood T cell repertoires in COVID-19. Profiling relied on immunoSEQ multiplex PCR, and the TCRdb table lists in-frame clones only, not all of them. The sample yields roughly 80,000 clones, over 70% seen once. Sequencing was performed on peripheral blood. The receptor source for this set is a man of 80 years or more with acute or convalescent COVID-19. The CDR3 runs from the conserved cysteine through the conserved F or W. Fields, in order: J gene, V gene, clone size, D gene, CDR3 protein, CDR3 DNA. The D gene is left open where the match is weak. The size entry is marked missing in some rows and otherwise reads once, few, many or a size class.

>TRBJ1-6|TRBV7-3|NA|NA
CASSLNGRGDSPLHF
TGTGCCAGCAGCTTAAACGGCAGGGGCGACTCACCCCTCCACTTT
>TRBJ2-7|TRBV4-1|NA|TRBD2
CASSHASGGSYEQYF
TGCGCCAGCAGCCACGCTAGCGGGGGTTCCTACGAGCAGTACTTC
>TRBJ1-3|TRBV21-1|NA|NA
CASSKARRGSGNTIYF
TGTGCCAGCAGCAAAGCTAGACGGGGATCTGGAAACACCATATATTTT
>TRBJ1-5|TRBV6-1|NA|TRBD1
CASSEGTGDHQPQHF
TGTGCCAGCAGTGAAGGAACAGGGGACCATCAGCCCCAGCATTTT
>TRBJ1-1|TRBV5-5|once|NA
CASSSSPRRNTEAFF
TGTGCCAGCAGCTCCTCCCCGAGGAGGAACACTGAAGCTTTCTTT
>TRBJ1-6|TRBV6-1|NA|TRBD1
CASSEVGRGRESPLHF
TGTGCCAGCAGTGAAGTCGGCAGGGGGCGCGAGTCACCCCTCCACTTT
>TRBJ1-2|TRBV5-8|NA|TRBD1
CASSYDRARWGYTF
TGTGCCAGCAGCTACGACAGGGCTCGCTGGGGCTACACCTTC
>TRBJ1-2|TRBV4-2|NA|NA
CASSQDQGSADGYTF
TGTGCCAGCAGCCAAGATCAGGGATCGGCCGATGGCTACACCTTC
>TRBJ1-5|TRBV7-2|NA|TRBD1
CASSPRTGELPQHF
TGTGCCAGCAGCCCTAGGACAGGCGAATTGCCCCAGCATTTT
>TRBJ1-2|TRBV2|few|NA
CASRMGTLKGSSYTF
TGTGCCAGCAGGATGGGGACATTGAAAGGCTCGAGCTACACCTTC
>TRBJ1-1|TRBV10-3|NA|TRBD1
CAISGGTGVNTEAFF
TGTGCCATCAGTGGGGGGACAGGGGTGAACACTGAAGCTTTCTTT
>TRBJ1-5|TRBV30|once|NA
CAWSVWGGNQPQHF
TGTGCCTGGAGTGTCTGGGGAGGCAATCAGCCCCAGCATTTT
>TRBJ1-1|TRBV5-1|NA|NA
CASSMTPNTEAFF
TGCGCCAGCAGCATGACACCCAACACTGAAGCTTTCTTT
>TRBJ2-2|TRBV19|NA|NA
CASSIDWGGTGELFF
TGTGCCAGTAGTATAGATTGGGGAGGTACCGGGGAGCTGTTTTTT
>TRBJ1-6|TRBV3-1/TRBV3-2|few|NA
CASSQAGVGYNSPLHF
TGTGCCAGCAGCCAAGCCGGGGTAGGGTATAATTCACCCCTCCACTTT
>TRBJ2-3|TRBV5-1|NA|TRBD2
CASKRDYISSTDTQYF
TGCGCCAGCAAGAGGGACTACATCAGTAGCACAGATACGCAGTATTTT
>TRBJ2-7|TRBV5-4|NA|TRBD1
CASSLGGTGSYEQYF
TGTGCCAGCAGCTTAGGAGGGACAGGCTCCTACGAGCAGTACTTC
>TRBJ1-1|TRBV7-8|NA|NA
CASSWREDTEAFF
TGTGCCAGCAGCTGGAGGGAGGACACTGAAGCTTTCTTT
>TRBJ2-7|TRBV11-3|NA|TRBD1
CASSWGQGPAYEQYF
TGTGCCAGCAGCTGGGGACAGGGCCCTGCCTACGAGCAGTACTTC
>TRBJ2-2|TRBV27|NA|NA
CASSWGLGTLNTGELFF
TGTGCCAGCAGTTGGGGGCTGGGGACACTGAACACCGGGGAGCTGTTTTTT